These T cell receptor beta chains were read from a single sample in a study of follicular helper T cells after annual influenza vaccination. Assay used: immunoSEQ multiplex PCR; TCRdb lists only in-frame clones, some missing. Among about 8,700 clones listed, more than 65% were seen once. This sample comprised CXCR5+ CD38- circulating T follicular helper cells from blood, obtained on the day of influenza vaccination. The receptor source for this set is an adult who received the influenza vaccine. Each CDR3 is given with its conserved first and last residue. The D gene is left open where the match is weak. Clone size is not always given. Where it is, it says once, few, many or a class for expanded clones.

j_gene,v_gene,d_gene,abundance,CDR3aa,CDR3nt
TRBJ2-5,TRBV6-1,.,few,CASSGTNQETQYF,TGTGCCAGCAGTGGTACTAACCAAGAGACCCAGTACTTC
TRBJ2-5,TRBV7-2,.,.,CASSLNGDLETQYF,TGTGCCAGCAGCTTAAATGGGGATTTGGAGACCCAGTACTTC
TRBJ2-5,TRBV19,.,.,CASSIGGGQETQYF,TGTGCCAGTAGTATAGGAGGGGGCCAAGAGACCCAGTACTTC
TRBJ2-5,TRBV7-2,TRBD2,.,CASGGGPQETQYF,TGTGCCAGCGGCGGGGGTCCCCAAGAGACCCAGTACTTC
TRBJ1-1,TRBV10-3,TRBD1,once,CAISAGGQGGGRAEAFF,TGTGCCATCAGTGCCGGGGGACAGGGTGGGGGAAGAGCTGAAGCTTTCTTT
TRBJ2-7,TRBV4-2,TRBD2,once,CASSQALQLAVSYEQYF,TGTGCCAGCAGCCAAGCCCTCCAGCTAGCGGTGTCCTACGAGCAGTACTTC
TRBJ1-1,TRBV7-2,TRBD1,.,CASNPGQANTEAFF,TGTGCCAGCAACCCGGGACAGGCGAACACTGAAGCTTTCTTT
TRBJ1-1,TRBV18,.,.,CASSEGGNTEAFF,TGTGCCAGCTCAGAGGGCGGGAACACTGAAGCTTTCTTT
TRBJ2-2,TRBV4-3,.,.,CASSQDNGAGELFF,TGCGCCAGCAGCCAAGATAACGGGGCCGGGGAGCTGTTTTTT
TRBJ1-4,TRBV5-1,.,.,CASSPWGNEKLFF,TGCGCCAGCAGCCCCTGGGGGAATGAAAAACTGTTTTTT
TRBJ2-7,TRBV11-1,.,.,CASSLDDIQVSSYEQYF,TGTGCCAGCAGCTTAGACGATATCCAGGTTTCCTCCTACGAGCAGTACTTC
TRBJ1-3,TRBV28,TRBD1,.,CASRMDRFFSGNTIYF,TGTGCCAGCAGGATGGACAGGTTTTTCTCTGGAAACACCATATATTTT
TRBJ2-7,TRBV10-3,TRBD2,.,CAISERSGTGGEQYF,TGTGCCATCAGTGAAAGGTCCGGGACGGGAGGCGAGCAGTACTTC
TRBJ2-1,TRBV4-2,.,.,CASSQGDPISYNEQFF,TGTGCCAGCAGCCAAGGGGACCCAATCTCCTACAATGAGCAGTTCTTC
TRBJ2-5,TRBV19,TRBD2,.,CASSISTSGSETQYF,TGTGCCAGTAGTATTTCCACTAGCGGGAGCGAGACCCAGTACTTC
TRBJ2-7,TRBV7-8,TRBD2,.,CASSRGREGLYEQYF,TGTGCCAGCAGCAGGGGACGGGAGGGCCTCTACGAGCAGTACTTC
TRBJ1-1,TRBV28,.,.,CASSLMGTEAFF,TGTGCCAGCAGTTTGATGGGCACTGAAGCTTTCTTT
TRBJ1-3,TRBV27,.,few,CASSSQWGANTIYF,TGTGCCAGCAGTTCCCAATGGGGAGCAAACACCATATATTTT
TRBJ2-1,TRBV5-4,.,.,CASSLVRYSYNEQFF,TGTGCCAGCAGCTTGGTGCGGTACTCCTACAATGAGCAGTTCTTC
TRBJ1-5,TRBV18,.,.,CATRTENQPQHF,TGTGCCACCCGGACTGAAAATCAGCCCCAGCATTTT
TRBJ2-6,TRBV28,.,once,CASCSQSGSSGANVLTF,TGTGCCAGCTGCTCCCAATCAGGAAGCTCTGGGGCCAACGTCCTGACTTTC
TRBJ1-1,TRBV29-1,.,.,CSVEAPGTEAFF,TGCAGCGTTGAGGCCCCGGGCACTGAAGCTTTCTTT
TRBJ1-2,TRBV6-5,TRBD1,once,CASRLYQGADYGYTF,TGTGCCAGCAGGCTTTATCAGGGGGCGGACTATGGCTACACCTTC
TRBJ1-1,TRBV7-2,.,.,CASSFDRQNTEAFF,TGTGCCAGCAGCTTTGACAGGCAGAACACTGAAGCTTTCTTT
TRBJ1-4,TRBV30,TRBD1,few,CAWSSTTEMGQGNEKLFF,TGTGCCTGGAGTAGCACGACAGAGATGGGACAGGGTAATGAAAAACTGTTTTTT
TRBJ1-4,TRBV6-1,.,.,CASSEVRGAKLFF,TGTGCCAGCAGTGAAGTGCGGGGGGCAAAACTGTTTTTT
TRBJ2-5,TRBV9,TRBD2,.,CASSVAFTGGETQYF,TGTGCCAGCAGCGTAGCTTTCACGGGAGGAGAGACCCAGTACTTC
TRBJ2-3,TRBV5-1,.,.,CASRPGGGGTDTQYF,TGCGCCAGCAGACCGGGGGGCGGTGGCACAGATACGCAGTATTTT
TRBJ2-7,TRBV5-4,.,.,CASSWGSDSSYEQYF,TGTGCCAGCAGCTGGGGTTCTGACAGTAGCTACGAGCAGTACTTC
TRBJ1-4,TRBV20-1,.,.,CSAQPGEKLFF,TGCAGTGCCCAACCTGGTGAAAAACTGTTTTTT
TRBJ1-6,TRBV19,TRBD1,few,CASRDRGHSPLHF,TGTGCCAGTAGGGACAGGGGGCATTCACCCCTCCACTTT
TRBJ2-3,TRBV7-2,.,once,CASTSSYTDTQYF,TGTGCCAGCACTAGCAGCTACACAGATACGCAGTATTTT
TRBJ2-5,TRBV7-2,TRBD1,once,CASSLLGQGTETQYF,TGTGCCAGCAGCTTACTGGGACAGGGAACCGAGACCCAGTACTTC
TRBJ2-1,TRBV11-3,TRBD2,.,CASSLGAGGEQFF,TGTGCCAGCAGCTTAGGTGCGGGAGGTGAGCAGTTCTTC
TRBJ2-1,TRBV6-6,.,.,CASSGGSSYNEQFF,TGTGCCAGCAGTGGCGGAAGCTCCTACAATGAGCAGTTCTTC
TRBJ1-4,TRBV19,.,.,CASSMGERGKLFF,TGTGCCAGTAGTATGGGAGAAAGGGGAAAACTGTTTTTT
TRBJ1-3,TRBV7-6,.,.,CASSLVPTGPDSGNTIYF,TGTGCCAGCAGCTTAGTCCCGACAGGACCAGACTCTGGAAACACCATATATTTT
TRBJ1-1,TRBV7-9,.,few,CASYRGDTEAFF,TGTGCCAGCTACCGTGGGGACACTGAAGCTTTCTTT
TRBJ1-1,TRBV6-6,TRBD1,few,CASTGQGTLNTEAFF,TGTGCCAGCACGGGACAGGGGACTCTGAACACTGAAGCTTTCTTT
TRBJ2-3,TRBV19,TRBD2,.,CASSTERGDTQYF,TGTGCCAGTAGTACCGAGCGGGGGGATACGCAGTATTTT
TRBJ2-2,TRBV6-1,.,.,CASKLNTGELFF,TGTGCCAGCAAGCTGAACACCGGGGAGCTGTTTTTT
TRBJ2-1,TRBV29-1,.,.,CSVRLSNEQFF,TGCAGCGTCCGACTCTCGAATGAGCAGTTCTTC
TRBJ2-1,TRBV9,TRBD2,once,CASSVASSGDEQFF,TGTGCCAGCAGCGTAGCGAGTAGCGGGGATGAGCAGTTCTTC
TRBJ2-5,TRBV27,.,.,CASSTTTQETQYF,TGTGCCAGCAGTACCACGACCCAAGAGACCCAGTACTTC
TRBJ1-1,TRBV7-3,.,.,CASSLERNMNTEAFF,TGTGCCAGCAGCTTAGAGAGGAATATGAACACTGAAGCTTTCTTT
TRBJ2-1,TRBV5-1,.,.,CASSLDNEQFF,TGCGCCAGCAGCTTGGACAATGAGCAGTTCTTC
TRBJ1-5,TRBV2,TRBD1,.,CASTRGGSGNQPQHF,TGTGCCAGCACCAGGGGGGGGTCTGGAAATCAGCCCCAGCATTTT
TRBJ1-1,TRBV18,.,.,CASSTKGQDTEAFF,TGTGCCAGCTCAACTAAGGGACAAGACACTGAAGCTTTCTTT
TRBJ1-3,TRBV19,.,.,CASTLAGSGSGNTIYF,TGTGCCAGTACCCTAGCAGGCTCCGGCTCTGGAAACACCATATATTTT